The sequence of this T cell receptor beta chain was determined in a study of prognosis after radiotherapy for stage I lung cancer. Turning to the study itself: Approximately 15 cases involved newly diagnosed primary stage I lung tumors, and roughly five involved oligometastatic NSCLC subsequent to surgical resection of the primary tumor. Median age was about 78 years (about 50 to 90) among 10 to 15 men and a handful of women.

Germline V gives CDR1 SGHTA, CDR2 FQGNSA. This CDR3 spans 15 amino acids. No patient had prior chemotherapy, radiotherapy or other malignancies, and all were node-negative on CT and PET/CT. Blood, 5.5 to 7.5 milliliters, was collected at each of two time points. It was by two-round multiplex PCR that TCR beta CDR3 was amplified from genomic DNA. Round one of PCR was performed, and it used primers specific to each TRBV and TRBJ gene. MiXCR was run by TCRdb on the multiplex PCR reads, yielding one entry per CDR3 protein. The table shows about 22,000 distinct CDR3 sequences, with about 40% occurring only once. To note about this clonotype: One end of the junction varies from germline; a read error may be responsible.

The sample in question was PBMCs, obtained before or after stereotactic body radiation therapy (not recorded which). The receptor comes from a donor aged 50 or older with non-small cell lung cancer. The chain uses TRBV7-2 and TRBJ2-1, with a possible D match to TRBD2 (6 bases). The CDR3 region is CASSPRTISYNEQFF. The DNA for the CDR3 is TGCGCCAGCAGCCCTCGGACTATCTCCTACAATGAGCAGTTCTTC. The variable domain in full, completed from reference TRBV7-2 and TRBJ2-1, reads GAGVSQSPSNKVTEKGKDVELRCDPISGHTALYWYRQSLGQGLEFLIYFQGNSAPDKSGLPSDRFSAERTGGSVSTLTIQRTQQEDSAVYLCASSPRTISYNEQFFGPGTRLTVL.